A single sample is the source of the 10 T cell receptor beta chains below, sequenced in a study of monozygotic twins with inflammatory bowel disease. TCRdb re-called the 5' RACE reads and catalogs CDR3 proteins one per entry, DNA excluded. The sample holds 160,000 or so distinct CDR3 sequences. Specimen: blood. These TCRs come from a human donor with ulcerative colitis or Crohn's disease, or a healthy co-twin of an affected twin (not recorded which).

The chain employs TRBV5-1 and TRBJ2-1. From germline, CDR1 is SGHRS and CDR2 YFSETQ. The CDR3 totals 14 residues. This CDR3 is CASSLEGINNEQFF.

V usage is TRBV19 and J usage is TRBJ2-1. The CDR3 is made up of 14 amino acids. Germline values: CDR1 LNHDA, CDR2 SQIVND (reference sequence). This CDR3 is CASSIAQKVNEQFF.

The J gene is TRBJ1-4, the V gene TRBV19; TCRdb outputs TRBD1, but without DNA this stays unchecked. Germline values: CDR1 LNHDA, CDR2 SQIVND (reference sequence). The CDR3 covers 13 residues. The CDR3 loop is CASSPRTDEKLFF.

This chain connects TRBV9 to TRBJ2-1; TCRdb selects TRBD2, and the lack of DNA leaves this call unchecked. The CDR3 loop spans 19 amino acids. Germline loops: CDR1 SGDLS, CDR2 YYNGEE. This CDR3 is CASSSRGGTSDFSYNEQFF.

V gene TRBV27 combines with J gene TRBJ2-2; no DNA is available, so the TRBD2 call from TCRdb remains unchecked. The germline gives CDR1 MNHEY, CDR2 SMNVEV (reference sequence). The CDR3 is made up of 16 amino acids. CDR3 residues: CASSLNLAGGAGELFF.

This chain connects TRBV5-1 to TRBJ2-5. The CDR3 is 15 residues long. Germline CDR1 is SGHRS and CDR2 is YFSETQ. CDR3 sequence reads: CASSLSSADQETQYF. Filled out from reference TRBV5-1 and TRBJ2-5, the complete variable domain reads KAGVTQTPRYLIKTRGQQVTLSCSPISGHRSVSWYQQTPGQGLQFLFEYFSETQRNKGNFPGRFSGRQFSNSRSEMNVSTLELGDSALYLCASSLSSADQETQYFGPGTRLLVL.

The chain uses TRBV7-8 and TRBJ2-3; TCRdb's assignment of TRBD1 cannot be checked, as there is no DNA. The germline gives CDR1 SGHVS, CDR2 FQNEAQ. The CDR3 spans 17 residues. This chain's CDR3 is CASSQPAWGESTDTQYF.

The chain is built from TRBV5-1 and TRBJ2-3; checking the TCRdb D call of TRBD2 is not possible without DNA. In germline, CDR1 is SGHRS, CDR2 YFSETQ. The CDR3 covers 17 residues. The CDR3 spells CASSNPLGLAKSDTQYF.

This rearrangement joins TRBV18 to TRBJ2-3. Per the germline V gene, CDR1 is KGHSH and CDR2 is LQKENI. The CDR3 is 14 amino acids. The CDR3 sequence: CASRPASGEDTQYF.

V usage is TRBV5-1 and J usage is TRBJ2-7; TCRdb reports TRBD2, a call that lacks DNA to check it against. Germline CDR1 and CDR2: SGHRS and YFSETQ. The CDR3 extends over 13 amino acids. The CDR3 reads CASREGGVHEQYF. The full variable domain, completed using reference TRBV5-1 and TRBJ2-7, is KAGVTQTPRYLIKTRGQQVTLSCSPISGHRSVSWYQQTPGQGLQFLFEYFSETQRNKGNFPGRFSGRQFSNSRSEMNVSTLELGDSALYLCASREGGVHEQYFGPGTRLTVT.